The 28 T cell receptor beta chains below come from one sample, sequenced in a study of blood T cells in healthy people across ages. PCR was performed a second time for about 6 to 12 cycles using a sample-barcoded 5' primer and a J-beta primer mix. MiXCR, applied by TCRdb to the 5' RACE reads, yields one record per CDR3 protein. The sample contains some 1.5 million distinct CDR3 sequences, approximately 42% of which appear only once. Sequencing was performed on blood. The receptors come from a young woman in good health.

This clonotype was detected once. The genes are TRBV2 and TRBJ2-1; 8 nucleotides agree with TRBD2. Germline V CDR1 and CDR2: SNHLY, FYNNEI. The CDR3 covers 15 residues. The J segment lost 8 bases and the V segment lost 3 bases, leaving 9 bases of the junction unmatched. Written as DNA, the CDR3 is TGTGCCAGCAGTGACTCGAGCCCGGGGGGGGATGAGCAGTTCTTC. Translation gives CASSDSSPGGDEQFF.

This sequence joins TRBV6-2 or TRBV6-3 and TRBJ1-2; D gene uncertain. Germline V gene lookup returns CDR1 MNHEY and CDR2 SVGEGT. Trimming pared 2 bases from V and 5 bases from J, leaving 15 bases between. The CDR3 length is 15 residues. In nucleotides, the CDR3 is TGTGCCAGCAGTTACCGGTTGCCAGGTCGATATGGCTACACCTTC. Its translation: CASSYRLPGRYGYTF.

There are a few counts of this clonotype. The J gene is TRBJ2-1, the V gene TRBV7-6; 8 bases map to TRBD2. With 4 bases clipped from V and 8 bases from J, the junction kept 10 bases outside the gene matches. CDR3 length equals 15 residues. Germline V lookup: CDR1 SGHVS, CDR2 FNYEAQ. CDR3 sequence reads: CASSSSGLAVDEQFF. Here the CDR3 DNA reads TGTGCCAGCAGCTCATCCGGACTAGCAGTAGATGAGCAGTTCTTC.

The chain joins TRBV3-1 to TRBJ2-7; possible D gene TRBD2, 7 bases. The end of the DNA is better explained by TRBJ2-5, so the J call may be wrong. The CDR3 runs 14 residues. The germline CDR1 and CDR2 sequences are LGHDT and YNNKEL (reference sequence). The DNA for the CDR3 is TGTGCCAGCAGCCAAAGGGGGGGCGATGGGACCCAGTACTTC. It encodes CASSQRGGDGTQYF.

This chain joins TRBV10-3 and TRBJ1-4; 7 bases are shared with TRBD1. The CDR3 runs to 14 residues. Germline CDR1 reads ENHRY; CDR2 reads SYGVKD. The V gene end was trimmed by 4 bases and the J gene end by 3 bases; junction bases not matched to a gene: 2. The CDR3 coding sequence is TGTGCCATCAGTGGGACAGGAGCTAATGAAAAACTGTTTTTT. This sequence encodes CAISGTGANEKLFF.

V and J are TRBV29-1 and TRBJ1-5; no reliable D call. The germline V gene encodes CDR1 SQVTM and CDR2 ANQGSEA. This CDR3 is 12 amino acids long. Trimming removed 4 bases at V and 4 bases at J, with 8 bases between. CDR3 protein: CSVGQNNQPQHF. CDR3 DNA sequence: TGCAGCGTTGGACAAAATAATCAGCCCCAGCATTTT. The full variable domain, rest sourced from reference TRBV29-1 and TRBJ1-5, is SAVISQKPSRDICQRGTSLTIQCQVDSQVTMMFWYRQQPGQSLTLIATANQGSEATYESGFVIDKFPISRPNLTFSTLTVSNMSPEDSSIYLCSVGQNNQPQHFGDGTRLSIL.

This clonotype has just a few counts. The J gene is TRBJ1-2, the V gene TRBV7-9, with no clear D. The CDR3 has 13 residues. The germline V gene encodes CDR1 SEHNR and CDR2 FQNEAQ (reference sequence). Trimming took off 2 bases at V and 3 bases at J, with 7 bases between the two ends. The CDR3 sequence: CASSLYDYYGYTF. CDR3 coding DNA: TGTGCCAGCAGCTTATATGATTACTATGGCTACACCTTC.

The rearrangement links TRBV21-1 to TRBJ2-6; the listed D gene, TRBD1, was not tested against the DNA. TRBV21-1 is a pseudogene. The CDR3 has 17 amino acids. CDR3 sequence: CASSNVGGASGANVLTF. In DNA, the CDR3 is TGTGCCAGCAGCAACGTTGGTGGGGCCTCTGGGGCCAACGTCCTGACTTTC.

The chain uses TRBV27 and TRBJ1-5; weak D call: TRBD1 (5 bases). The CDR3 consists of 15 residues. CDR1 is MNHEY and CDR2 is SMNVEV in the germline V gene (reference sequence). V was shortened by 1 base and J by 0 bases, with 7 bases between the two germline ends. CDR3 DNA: TGTGCCAGCAGTTTATGGGGCGCTAGCAATCAGCCCCAGCATTTT. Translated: CASSLWGASNQPQHF.

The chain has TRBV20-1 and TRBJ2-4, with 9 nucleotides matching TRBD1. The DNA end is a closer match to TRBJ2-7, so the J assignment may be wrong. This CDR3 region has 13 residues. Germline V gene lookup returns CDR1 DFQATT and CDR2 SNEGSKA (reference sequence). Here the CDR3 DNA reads TGCAGTGCCAAGGGACAGGGAGTCTACGAGCAGTACTTC. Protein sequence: CSAKGQGVYEQYF.

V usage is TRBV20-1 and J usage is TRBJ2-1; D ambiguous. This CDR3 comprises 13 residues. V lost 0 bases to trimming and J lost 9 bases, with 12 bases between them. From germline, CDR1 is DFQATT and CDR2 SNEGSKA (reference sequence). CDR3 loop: CSARDVISGEQFF. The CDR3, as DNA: TGCAGTGCTAGAGATGTGATTTCCGGTGAGCAGTTCTTC.

The chain's CDR3 is CASSFSPNKPQHF. DNA of the CDR3: TGTGCCAGCAGTTTTTCCCCGAATAAGCCCCAGCATTTT. The gene calls are TRBV12-3 or TRBV12-4 and TRBJ1-5; the D is unclear. V dropped 3 bases and J dropped 8 bases, with 11 bases sitting between them. This CDR3 is built from 13 residues.

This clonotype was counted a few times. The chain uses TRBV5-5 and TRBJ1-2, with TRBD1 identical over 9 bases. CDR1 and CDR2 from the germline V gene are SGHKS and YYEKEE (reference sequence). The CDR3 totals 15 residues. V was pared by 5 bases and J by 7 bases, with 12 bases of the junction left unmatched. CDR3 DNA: TGTGCCAGCAGGCCAACAGGGGGCCGGGTTGGTGGCTACACCTTC. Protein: CASRPTGGRVGGYTF.

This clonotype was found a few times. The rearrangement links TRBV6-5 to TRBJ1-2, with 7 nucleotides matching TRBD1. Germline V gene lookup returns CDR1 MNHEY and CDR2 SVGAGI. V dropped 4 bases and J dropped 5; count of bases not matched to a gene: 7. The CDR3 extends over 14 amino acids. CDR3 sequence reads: CASSSGSGGYGYTF. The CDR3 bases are TGTGCCAGCAGTTCGGGCTCAGGGGGTTATGGCTACACCTTC.

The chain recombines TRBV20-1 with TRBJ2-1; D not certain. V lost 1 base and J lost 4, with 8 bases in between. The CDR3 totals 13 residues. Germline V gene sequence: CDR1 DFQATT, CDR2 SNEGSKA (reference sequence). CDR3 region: CSARVVGYNEQFF. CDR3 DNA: TGCAGTGCTAGAGTAGTGGGATACAATGAGCAGTTCTTC.

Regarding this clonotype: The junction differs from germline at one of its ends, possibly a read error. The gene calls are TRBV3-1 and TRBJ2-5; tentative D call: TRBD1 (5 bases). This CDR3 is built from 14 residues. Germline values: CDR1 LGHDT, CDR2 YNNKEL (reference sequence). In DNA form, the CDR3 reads TGTGTCAGCAGCCAAGAAACGGGCAGGGAAACCCAGTACTTC. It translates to CVSSQETGRETQYF.

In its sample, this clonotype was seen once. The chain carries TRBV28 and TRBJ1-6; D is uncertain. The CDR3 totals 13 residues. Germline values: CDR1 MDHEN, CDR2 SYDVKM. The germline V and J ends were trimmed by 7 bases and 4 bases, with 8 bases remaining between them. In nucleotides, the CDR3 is TGTGCCAGCAATTTCGGTTATAATTCACCCCTCCACTTT. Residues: CASNFGYNSPLHF.

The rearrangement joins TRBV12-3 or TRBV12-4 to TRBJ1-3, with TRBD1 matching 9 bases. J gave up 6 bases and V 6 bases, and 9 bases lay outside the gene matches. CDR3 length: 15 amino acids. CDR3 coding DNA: TGTGCCAGCAGGGCCGCCGGGACAGGGCTAAACACCATATATTTT. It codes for CASRAAGTGLNTIYF.

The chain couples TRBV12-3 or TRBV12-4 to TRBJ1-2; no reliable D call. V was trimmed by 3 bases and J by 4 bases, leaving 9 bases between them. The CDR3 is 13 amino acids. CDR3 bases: TGTGCCAGCAGTTTTGAGACTATCTATGGCTACACCTTC. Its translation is CASSFETIYGYTF.

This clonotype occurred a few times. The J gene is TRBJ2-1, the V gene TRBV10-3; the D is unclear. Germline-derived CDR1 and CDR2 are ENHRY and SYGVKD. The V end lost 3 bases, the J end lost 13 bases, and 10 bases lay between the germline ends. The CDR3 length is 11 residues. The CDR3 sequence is CAISEGSGQFF. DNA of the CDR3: TGTGCCATCAGTGAAGGGTCAGGTCAGTTCTTC.

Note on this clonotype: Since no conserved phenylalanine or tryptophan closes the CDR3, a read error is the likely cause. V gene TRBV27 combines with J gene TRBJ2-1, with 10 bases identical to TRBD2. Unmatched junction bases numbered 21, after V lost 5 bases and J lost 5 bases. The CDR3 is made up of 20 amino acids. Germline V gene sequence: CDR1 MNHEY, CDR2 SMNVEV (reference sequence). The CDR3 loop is CASSDFGGSGRPSAHNEQFV. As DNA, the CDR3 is TGTGCCAGCAGTGACTTCGGGGGTAGCGGGAGGCCTTCTGCACACAATGAGCAGTTCGTC.

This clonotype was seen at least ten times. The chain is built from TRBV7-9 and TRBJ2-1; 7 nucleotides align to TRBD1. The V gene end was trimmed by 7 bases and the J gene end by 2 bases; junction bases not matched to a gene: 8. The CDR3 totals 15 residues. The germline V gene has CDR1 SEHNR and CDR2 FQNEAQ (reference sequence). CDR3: CASTTGVGPYNEQFF. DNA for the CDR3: TGTGCCAGCACCACAGGGGTAGGCCCCTACAATGAGCAGTTCTTC.

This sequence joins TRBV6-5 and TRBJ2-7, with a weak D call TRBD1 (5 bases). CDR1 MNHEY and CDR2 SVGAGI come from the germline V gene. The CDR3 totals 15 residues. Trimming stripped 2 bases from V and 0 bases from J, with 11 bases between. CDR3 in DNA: TGTGCCAGCAGTTACGTACAGGAGAGCTCCTACGAGCAGTACTTC. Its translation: CASSYVQESSYEQYF.

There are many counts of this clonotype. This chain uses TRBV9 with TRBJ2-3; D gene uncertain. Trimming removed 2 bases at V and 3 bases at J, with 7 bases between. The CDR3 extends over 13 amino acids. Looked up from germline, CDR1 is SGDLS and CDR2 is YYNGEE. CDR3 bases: TGTGCCAGCAGCGTGGCCCTTACAGATACGCAGTATTTT. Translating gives CASSVALTDTQYF.

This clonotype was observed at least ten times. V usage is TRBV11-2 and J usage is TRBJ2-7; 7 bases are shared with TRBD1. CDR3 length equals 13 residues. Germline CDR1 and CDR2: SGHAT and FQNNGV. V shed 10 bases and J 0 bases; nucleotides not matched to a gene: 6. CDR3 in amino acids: CATSDRFSYEQYF. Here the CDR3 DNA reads TGTGCCACTTCGGACAGGTTCTCCTACGAGCAGTACTTC.

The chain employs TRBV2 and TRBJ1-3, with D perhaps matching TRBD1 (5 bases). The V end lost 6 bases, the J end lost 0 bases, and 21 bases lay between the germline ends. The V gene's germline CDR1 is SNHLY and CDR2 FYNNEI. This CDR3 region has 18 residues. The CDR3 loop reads CASSRPGSSGVSGNTIYF. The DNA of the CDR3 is TGTGCCAGCAGCCGACCGGGATCCTCGGGGGTCTCTGGAAACACCATATATTTT.

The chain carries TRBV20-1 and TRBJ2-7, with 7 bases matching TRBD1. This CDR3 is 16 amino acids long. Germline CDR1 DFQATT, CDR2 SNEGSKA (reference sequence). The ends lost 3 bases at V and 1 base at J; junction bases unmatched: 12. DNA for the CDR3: TGCAGTGCTAGTACACCGGGACAGCTTTTTTCCTACGAGCAGTACTTC. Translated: CSASTPGQLFSYEQYF.

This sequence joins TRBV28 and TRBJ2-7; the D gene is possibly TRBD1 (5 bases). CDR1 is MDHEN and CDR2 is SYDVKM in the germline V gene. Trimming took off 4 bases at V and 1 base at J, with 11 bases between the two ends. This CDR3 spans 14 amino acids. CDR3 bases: TGTGCCAGCAGTTCCCCCCAGGGTTCCTACGAGCAGTACTTC. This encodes CASSSPQGSYEQYF.